This T cell receptor (beta chain) comes out of a study of blood T cell repertoires in COVID-19. Study summary: Samples came from the United States, Italy and Spain, spanning acute and convalescent COVID-19.

CDR1 is MNHEY, CDR2 SVGAGI, per germline. The V segment lost 8 bases and the J segment 6 bases; nucleotides outside the gene matches: 4. The CDR3 is made up of 14 amino acids. Clones were read by immunoSEQ multiplex PCR, and TCRdb kept only the in-frame ones, dropping some. Altogether roughly 320,000 clones are present, approximately 85% being singletons, with the ten largest covering about 7%. The source material was peripheral blood. This TCR came from a human donor in a cohort sampled during active COVID-19. The chain joins TRBV6-5 to TRBJ2-1, with 13 bases identical to TRBD2. The CDR3 DNA follows: TGTGCCAGCGACCGGACTAGCGGGGGCAATGAGCAGTTCTTC. Translating gives CASDRTSGGNEQFF.